The following is a T cell receptor beta chain sequence with its context. Antigen unknown. The immunoSEQ assay was version 4, run in survey mode. Each sample used up to about 1 ug genomic DNA diluted to roughly 10 ng/uL. Profiled with immunoSEQ multiplex PCR; TCRdb holds only in-frame clones, not every one. The data contain approximately 31,000 clones, roughly 82% of them singletons. This sample was taken from a study of persistence of HIV-infected CD4 T cells. General study points: The rare CMV-responding cells with HIV-1 proviruses were not separately TCR-sequenced.

The V end was cut by 2 bases, the J end by 6 bases, with 11 bases between. CDR1 is MDHEN and CDR2 is SYDVKM in the germline V gene. The length of the CDR3 is 14 residues. Lysates of CMV-infected fibroblasts at approximately 10 ug/mL stimulated these cells. Memory cells lacking CD40L and CD69 with high CD45RO were sorted. The rearrangement uses TRBV28 and TRBJ1-5; no clear D. The input for sequencing was CD4+ T cells sorted from PBMCs after roughly 18-hour stimulation, taken from a patient who received antiretroviral therapy. This TCR came from an adult woman with HIV who was CMV-seropositive. In DNA, the CDR3 is TGTGCCAGCAGTTTACCGGACCCATTTCAGCCCCAGCATTTT. Protein product: CASSLPDPFQPQHF.